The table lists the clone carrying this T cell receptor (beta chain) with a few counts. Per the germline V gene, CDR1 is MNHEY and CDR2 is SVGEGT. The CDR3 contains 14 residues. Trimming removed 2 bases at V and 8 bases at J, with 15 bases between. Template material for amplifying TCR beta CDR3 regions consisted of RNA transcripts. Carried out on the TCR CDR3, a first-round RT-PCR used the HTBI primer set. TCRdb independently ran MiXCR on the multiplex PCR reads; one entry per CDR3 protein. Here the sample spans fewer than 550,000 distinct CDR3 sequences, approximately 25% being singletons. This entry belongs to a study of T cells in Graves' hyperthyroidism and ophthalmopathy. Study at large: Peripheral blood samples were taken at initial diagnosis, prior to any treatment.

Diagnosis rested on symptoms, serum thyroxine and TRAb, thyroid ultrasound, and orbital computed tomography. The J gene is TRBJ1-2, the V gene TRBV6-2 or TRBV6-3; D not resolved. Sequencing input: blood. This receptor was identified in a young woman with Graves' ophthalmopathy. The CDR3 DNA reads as TGTGCCAGCAGTTACGACGGCTTAACTGGGGGCTACACCTTC. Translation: CASSYDGLTGGYTF.